This T cell receptor beta chain came from a study of HIV-infected patients and healthy controls. Points from the study as a whole: During therapy, HIV-associated CDR3s fell significantly in frequency, while CMV-associated CDR3s did not change significantly. CDR3 sharing between individuals was lower in HIV-infected patients than in healthy controls.

There are 15 residues in the CDR3. CDR1 SQVTM and CDR2 ANQGSEA come from the germline V gene. V lost 6 bases to trimming and J lost 0 bases; unmatched junction nucleotides: 5. Reverse transcription used about 510 ng RNA and constant-region primers for alpha and beta. Separate chain-specific third strand synthesis with multiplexing indices produced the alpha and beta libraries. The cDNA received a 5' RACE adapter containing a random hexamer plus an SP2 sequencing primer site. TCRdb reanalysed the 5' RACE reads using MiXCR and keeps one entry per CDR3 protein. Altogether about 2,100 distinct CDR3 sequences are present, roughly 13% being singletons, with the ten largest covering under 25%. Antiretroviral therapy had run roughly three months, about 14 weeks, before follow-up blood collection. The repertoire came from unfractionated whole blood and reflected all unsorted peripheral T cells. Worth noting for this clonotype: The antigen is undetermined.

The V call is TRBV29-1, the J call TRBJ2-3, with 11 bases lining up with TRBD2. The sample was blood, taken during antiretroviral therapy. The sequence came from an adult with HIV infection. CDR3: CSVGGLAVSTDTQYF. The DNA of the CDR3 is TGCAGCGTCGGGGGACTAGCGGTGAGCACAGATACGCAGTATTTT.